What follows are 21 T cell receptor beta chains derived from one specimen sequenced in a study of cytomegalovirus exposure and HLA in healthy donors. Primers included in the PCR were 60 Vbeta and 13 Jbeta primers. Using immunoSEQ multiplex PCR, the repertoire was profiled, and TCRdb retains in-frame clones only, with some absent. The sample holds fewer than 90,000 clones, roughly three quarters seen once. The sample comprised PBMCs. These receptor sequences come from a young man in good health and CMV-seronegative.

The chain joins TRBV6-5 to TRBJ1-2, with a possible D match to TRBD1 (5 bases). This CDR3 is built from 12 residues. V gave up 2 bases and J gave up 7 bases, with 8 bases separating them. Germline CDR1 MNHEY, CDR2 SVGAGI. The CDR3 bases are TGTGCCAGCAGTTACGGGGGGGGTGGCTACACCTTC. Translated: CASSYGGGGYTF.

Worth noting for this clone: Relative to the germline gene, one junction end is altered; a read error may explain this. This chain uses TRBV7-9 with TRBJ2-7, with TRBD1 matching over 8 bases. The CDR3 is made up of 15 amino acids. Germline-derived CDR1 and CDR2 are SEHNR and FQNEAQ (reference sequence). The CDR3 spells CSSSLWTGNLYEQYF. CDR3 bases: TGTTCCAGCAGCCTATGGACAGGGAACCTCTACGAGCAGTACTTC.

V usage is TRBV7-9 and J usage is TRBJ2-4, with 8 positions matching TRBD1. V gave up 6 bases and J gave up 1 base; unmatched junction bases: 5. Germline V gene data show CDR1 as SEHNR and CDR2 as FQNEAQ (reference sequence). The CDR3 consists of 15 residues. Here the CDR3 reads CASSQRTGAKNIQYF. CDR3 coding DNA: TGTGCCAGCAGTCAACGGACAGGGGCCAAAAACATTCAGTACTTC.

V gene TRBV27 combines with J gene TRBJ2-7; a weak D match, TRBD2 (6 bases). The germline V gene has CDR1 MNHEY and CDR2 SMNVEV (reference sequence). The V and J ends lost 5 bases and 6 bases respectively, with 14 bases between them. This CDR3 has 13 amino acids. The chain's CDR3 is CASSTGTLPEQYF. In nucleotides, the CDR3 is TGTGCCAGCAGTACCGGGACTTTACCCGAGCAGTACTTC.

V and J are TRBV19 and TRBJ1-2; the D gene is possibly TRBD1 (5 bases). Deletions cut 1 base from V and 6 bases from J, with 15 bases between. This CDR3 is 15 amino acids long. The germline V gene encodes CDR1 LNHDA and CDR2 SQIVND (reference sequence). The chain's CDR3 is CASSIGGREEDGYTF. In DNA form, the CDR3 reads TGTGCCAGTAGTATAGGTGGCAGGGAAGAAGATGGCTACACCTTC.

The DNA for the CDR3 is TGTGCCATCAGTGAAACAGGGGGGGAATCACCCCTCCACTTT. As protein: CAISETGGESPLHF. The chain carries TRBV10-3 and TRBJ1-6; 8 bases match TRBD1. Germline CDR1 is ENHRY and CDR2 is SYGVKD. The CDR3 totals 14 residues. V lost 3 bases, J lost 10 bases, and 5 bases stayed unmatched.

This chain joins TRBV7-2 and TRBJ2-7, with TRBD1 matching 8 bases. The V and J ends lost 4 bases and 7 bases, in that order; junction bases with no gene match: 12. The CDR3 is made up of 15 amino acids. Germline V gene data show CDR1 as SGHTA and CDR2 as FQGNSA. In DNA, the CDR3 is TGTGCCAGCAGCTCCCCGGGACAGGCGAACTCGGAGCAGTACTTC. Protein: CASSSPGQANSEQYF.

The rearrangement joins TRBV7-9 to TRBJ1-6; no reliable D call. The CDR3 runs 16 residues. Germline V gene data show CDR1 as SEHNR and CDR2 as FQNEAQ (reference sequence). Trimming shortened V by 3 bases and J by 0 bases, and 9 bases separated the two germline ends. CDR3 amino acids: CASSLGAGSYNSPLHF. The DNA for the CDR3 is TGTGCCAGCAGCTTGGGTGCAGGCTCCTATAATTCACCCCTCCACTTT.

The chain links TRBV9 to TRBJ1-2, with 10 nucleotides matching TRBD1. CDR1 SGDLS and CDR2 YYNGEE come from the germline V gene. The CDR3 loop spans 19 amino acids. The V gene end was trimmed by 5 bases and the J gene end by 4 bases; junction bases not matched to a gene: 20. The CDR3 spells CASSNKIGGGTGAAYGYTF. CDR3 nucleotide sequence: TGTGCCAGCAGTAACAAGATTGGGGGGGGGACAGGGGCGGCCTATGGCTACACCTTC.

The chain has TRBV2 and TRBJ2-5; D possibly corresponds to TRBD2 (7 bases). This CDR3 is 17 amino acids long. The V and J ends lost 5 bases and 2 bases respectively, with 21 bases between them. The V gene's germline CDR1 is SNHLY and CDR2 FYNNEI. DNA for the CDR3: TGTGCCAGCAGTTATCCCCTCGGCGGGGGCACGCAAGAGACCCAGTACTTC. Amino acid sequence: CASSYPLGGGTQETQYF.

The chain has TRBV27 and TRBJ1-1, with 8 bases that match TRBD1. Germline CDR1 is MNHEY and CDR2 is SMNVEV (reference sequence). The CDR3 runs 16 residues. Trimming removed 6 bases from V and 3 bases from J; junction bases left unmatched: 12. In DNA, the CDR3 is TGTGCCAGCAGGCCGGACAGGGCTCTATGGGACACTGAAGCTTTCTTT. It codes for CASRPDRALWDTEAFF.

The V and J genes are TRBV6-1 and TRBJ2-7; 12 positions agree with TRBD1. The trim removed 7 bases at V and 9 bases at J, leaving 13 bases unmatched. The length of the CDR3 is 15 residues. Germline V CDR1 and CDR2: MNHNS, SASEGT. The CDR3 region is CASTGGDRGPGGQYF. In DNA, the CDR3 is TGTGCCAGCACCGGAGGGGACAGGGGGCCTGGAGGGCAGTACTTC.

The CDR3 loop is CASRTGGGTDTQYF. CDR3 in DNA: TGTGCCAGTAGGACAGGGGGCGGCACAGATACGCAGTATTTT. The genes are TRBV19 and TRBJ2-3, with 10 bases aligning to TRBD1. The CDR3 is made up of 14 amino acids. Per germline, CDR1 LNHDA and CDR2 SQIVND (reference sequence). V trimming: 6 bases; J trimming: 1 base; junction bases outside the gene matches: 1.

The chain recombines TRBV29-1 with TRBJ1-2; D gene ambiguous. V shed 2 bases and J shed 4 bases, with 11 bases lying between them. The CDR3 extends over 13 amino acids. The V gene's germline CDR1 is SQVTM and CDR2 ANQGSEA. CDR3 sequence: CSVETPPTYGYTF. CDR3 coding DNA: TGCAGCGTTGAAACGCCACCTACCTATGGCTACACCTTC.

V and J are TRBV7-2 and TRBJ2-2; D may be TRBD2 (6 bases). CDR1 and CDR2 from the germline V gene are SGHTA and FQGNSA. Trimming cost V 0 bases and J 0 bases, with 8 bases left between them. The CDR3 is made up of 16 amino acids. As DNA, the CDR3 is TGTGCCAGCAGCTTAGCCGGGAGTGCGAACACCGGGGAGCTGTTTTTT. It encodes CASSLAGSANTGELFF.

The chain links TRBV7-9 to TRBJ2-3; TRBD2 might be the D (7 bases). V was trimmed by 3 bases and J by 5 bases, leaving 15 bases between them. This CDR3 comprises 15 residues. CDR1 SEHNR and CDR2 FQNEAQ come from the germline V gene (reference sequence). The CDR3 loop is CASSFGGPSGDTQYF. The CDR3 nucleotides read TGTGCCAGCAGCTTCGGGGGGCCGTCGGGAGATACGCAGTATTTT.

V usage is TRBV2 and J usage is TRBJ2-2; 8 bases map to TRBD1. CDR3 size: 16 residues. CDR1 is SNHLY and CDR2 is FYNNEI in the germline V gene. Losses at the gene ends were 1 base for V and 6 bases for J; bases not matched to a gene: 7. This chain's CDR3 is CASSEDRTGFPGELFF. In DNA form, the CDR3 reads TGTGCCAGCAGTGAAGATCGGACAGGGTTCCCCGGGGAGCTGTTTTTT. Looking up the rest from reference TRBV2 and TRBJ2-2 gives the full variable domain: EPEVTQTPSHQVTQMGQEVILRCVPISNHLYFYWYRQILGQKVEFLVSFYNNEISEKSEIFDDQFSVERPDGSNFTLKIRSTKLEDSAMYFCASSEDRTGFPGELFFGEGSRLTVL.

The CDR3 DNA reads TGTGCCAGCAGCTCCGGACTAGCGGAATACAATGAGCAGTTCTTC. Amino acids: CASSSGLAEYNEQFF. V and J are TRBV5-5 and TRBJ2-1; 10 nucleotides align to TRBD2. Germline V lookup: CDR1 SGHKS, CDR2 YYEKEE (reference sequence). Losses at the gene ends were 3 bases for V and 4 bases for J; bases not matched to a gene: 4. The CDR3 totals 15 residues.

The genes are TRBV4-2 and TRBJ2-3, with D perhaps matching TRBD1 (6 bases). Germline assignment: CDR1 LGHNA and CDR2 YNFKEQ. Trimming took off 0 bases at V and 4 bases at J, with 17 bases between the two ends. The CDR3 covers 17 residues. The CDR3 bases are TGTGCCAGCAGCCAAGAAAGGGGGACCACCGCTGCAGATACGCAGTATTTT. Translating gives CASSQERGTTAADTQYF.

J is TRBJ1-3 and V is TRBV10-3, with 12 bases fitting TRBD1. Germline V gene sequence: CDR1 ENHRY, CDR2 SYGVKD. The CDR3 is 18 amino acids. Losses at the gene ends were 2 bases for V and 4 bases for J; bases not matched to a gene: 9. The CDR3 DNA is TGTGCCATCAGTGAGCCTACGGGACAGGGGGCAGCCGGAAACACCATATATTTT. It specifies CAISEPTGQGAAGNTIYF.

This clone was observed a few times. The gene calls are TRBV7-2 and TRBJ1-3; the D gene is possibly TRBD1 (6 bases). Deletions cut 5 bases from V and 2 bases from J, with 10 bases between. CDR3 length: 14 residues. Germline V gene sequence: CDR1 SGHTA, CDR2 FQGNSA. The CDR3 here is CASSLGTTGNTIYF. The CDR3 coding sequence is TGTGCCAGCAGCCTTGGGACAACTGGAAACACCATATATTTT.